A single sample gave rise to the 2 T cell receptor beta chains below, sequenced in a study of blood T cell repertoires in COVID-19. The data were produced by immunoSEQ multiplex PCR, yet TCRdb's version contains in-frame clones alone and is incomplete. Of approximately 480,000 clones in the sample, around 90% were seen once. Sequenced: PBMCs or T cells enriched from blood (not recorded which). The receptors come from a young woman who had recovered from COVID-19.

The chain couples TRBV28 to TRBJ2-7; D may be TRBD2 (6 bases). V was pared by 3 bases and J by 0 bases, with 9 bases between. The germline CDR1 and CDR2 sequences are MDHEN and SYDVKM. CDR3 length: 14 amino acids. CDR3 loop: CASSFLGGSYEQYF. The CDR3 nucleotides read TGTGCCAGCAGTTTTTTGGGGGGCTCCTACGAGCAGTACTTC.

V is TRBV7-2 and J is TRBJ2-7; 14 nucleotides match TRBD2. CDR1 SGHTA and CDR2 FQGNSA come from the germline V gene. V was pared by 4 bases and J by 2 bases, with 4 bases of the junction left unmatched. The CDR3 totals 16 residues. The CDR3 DNA follows: TGTGCCAGCAGCTCACGGACTAGCGGGGGGCCCTACGAGCAGTACTTC. Its translation: CASSSRTSGGPYEQYF.